A selection of T cell receptor beta chains follows, all from one sample in a study of T cells after yellow fever vaccination. Each CDR3 protein gets one entry after TCRdb re-called the 5' RACE reads with MiXCR. The sample includes about 500,000 distinct CDR3 sequences, 17% seen only once; the top ten take approximately 15%. Source: PBMCs, taken roughly 5 days after the first yellow fever vaccination. These receptors came from a man aged 18 to 30 who received the YFV17D yellow fever vaccine. The CDR3 runs from the conserved cysteine through the conserved F or W. Fields, in order: D gene, V gene, clone size, J gene, CDR3 protein, CDR3 DNA. D genes are given only for firm matches. Only some rows state a clone size, as once, few, many or a class for expanded clones.

D gene: NA; V gene: TRBV5-1; clone size: NA; J gene: TRBJ1-1; CDR3 protein: CASSALRETEAFF; CDR3 DNA: TGCGCCAGCAGCGCTCTCAGGGAAACTGAAGCTTTCTTT
D gene: NA; V gene: TRBV29-1; clone size: NA; J gene: TRBJ2-3; CDR3 protein: CSVVQDQDTQYF; CDR3 DNA: TGCAGCGTGGTACAGGATCAAGATACGCAGTATTTT
D gene: TRBD2; V gene: TRBV12-3/TRBV12-4; clone size: NA; J gene: TRBJ2-5; CDR3 protein: CASSLIAGGETQYF; CDR3 DNA: TGTGCCAGCAGCCTAATAGCGGGCGGGGAGACCCAGTACTTC
D gene: NA; V gene: TRBV12-3/TRBV12-4; clone size: NA; J gene: TRBJ1-1; CDR3 protein: CASSLERVTEAFF; CDR3 DNA: TGTGCCAGCAGTTTAGAGCGGGTCACTGAAGCTTTCTTT
D gene: NA; V gene: TRBV5-6; clone size: NA; J gene: TRBJ2-4; CDR3 protein: CASNHAPANLAKNIQYF; CDR3 DNA: TGTGCCAGCAACCACGCCCCGGCTAATCTAGCCAAAAACATTCAGTACTTC
D gene: NA; V gene: TRBV11-2; clone size: once; J gene: TRBJ2-5; CDR3 protein: CASSLAGGATRGTQYF; CDR3 DNA: TGTGCCAGCAGCTTAGCTGGGGGGGCTACCCGGGGGACCCAGTACTTC
D gene: TRBD1; V gene: TRBV11-1; clone size: NA; J gene: TRBJ1-2; CDR3 protein: CASSLWTGKENGYTF; CDR3 DNA: TGTGCCAGCAGCTTATGGACAGGAAAGGAAAATGGCTACACCTTC
D gene: NA; V gene: TRBV11-2; clone size: NA; J gene: TRBJ2-2; CDR3 protein: CASSLDDPGWTGELFF; CDR3 DNA: TGTGCCAGCAGCTTAGATGATCCGGGGTGGACCGGGGAGCTGTTTTTT
D gene: TRBD1; V gene: TRBV18; clone size: many; J gene: TRBJ1-2; CDR3 protein: CASSPGTGDGYGYTF; CDR3 DNA: TGTGCCAGCTCACCGGGGACAGGGGATGGCTATGGCTACACCTTC
D gene: NA; V gene: TRBV10-3; clone size: few; J gene: TRBJ2-7; CDR3 protein: CAISESNSGTEQYF; CDR3 DNA: TGTGCCATCAGTGAGTCGAATTCGGGGACAGAGCAGTACTTC
D gene: TRBD2; V gene: TRBV10-3; clone size: few; J gene: TRBJ2-1; CDR3 protein: CAISERLAGGSYNEQFF; CDR3 DNA: TGTGCCATCAGTGAGAGACTAGCGGGGGGGTCCTACAATGAGCAGTTCTTC
D gene: NA; V gene: TRBV6-5; clone size: few; J gene: TRBJ1-6; CDR3 protein: CASSYQTGPLNNSPLHF; CDR3 DNA: TGTGCCAGCAGTTACCAGACGGGACCGCTTAATAATTCACCCCTCCACTTT
D gene: NA; V gene: TRBV11-2; clone size: few; J gene: TRBJ1-5; CDR3 protein: CASSFGWNQPQHF; CDR3 DNA: TGTGCCAGCAGCTTTGGCTGGAATCAGCCCCAGCATTTT
D gene: TRBD1; V gene: TRBV9; clone size: few; J gene: TRBJ1-2; CDR3 protein: CASSGVAGTGEDYGYTF; CDR3 DNA: TGTGCCAGCAGCGGTGTCGCCGGGACAGGGGAGGACTATGGCTACACCTTC
D gene: TRBD1; V gene: TRBV7-2; clone size: few; J gene: TRBJ2-3; CDR3 protein: CASSLVATGAGTDTQYF; CDR3 DNA: TGTGCCAGCAGCTTAGTGGCGACAGGGGCGGGAACAGATACGCAGTATTTT
D gene: NA; V gene: TRBV7-2; clone size: few; J gene: TRBJ1-4; CDR3 protein: CASSPDGNEKLFF; CDR3 DNA: TGTGCCAGCAGTCCGGACGGGAATGAAAAACTGTTTTTT
D gene: NA; V gene: TRBV12-3/TRBV12-4; clone size: few; J gene: TRBJ1-1; CDR3 protein: CASSFGAYTEAFF; CDR3 DNA: TGTGCCAGCAGTTTTGGGGCGTACACTGAAGCTTTCTTT
D gene: NA; V gene: TRBV5-1; clone size: many; J gene: TRBJ2-5; CDR3 protein: CASSARDNQETQYF; CDR3 DNA: TGCGCCAGCAGCGCACGGGACAATCAAGAGACCCAGTACTTC
D gene: TRBD2; V gene: TRBV5-1; clone size: NA; J gene: TRBJ2-2; CDR3 protein: CASSLASSGYTGELFF; CDR3 DNA: TGCGCCAGCAGCTTGGCGTCTAGCGGATACACCGGGGAGCTGTTTTTT
D gene: TRBD2; V gene: TRBV12-3/TRBV12-4; clone size: NA; J gene: TRBJ2-3; CDR3 protein: CASSNSGGGQYF; CDR3 DNA: TGTGCCAGCAGTAATAGCGGGGGAGGGCAGTATTTT
D gene: NA; V gene: TRBV4-1; clone size: few; J gene: TRBJ1-4; CDR3 protein: CASSPVRGEKLFF; CDR3 DNA: TGCGCCAGCAGCCCGGTGAGGGGCGAAAAACTGTTTTTT
D gene: NA; V gene: TRBV5-8; clone size: NA; J gene: TRBJ1-2; CDR3 protein: CASSLRVGGYTF; CDR3 DNA: TGTGCCAGCAGCTTGCGGGTTGGTGGCTACACCTTC
D gene: NA; V gene: TRBV11-2; clone size: few; J gene: TRBJ2-6; CDR3 protein: CASSPLLDLPSGANVLTF; CDR3 DNA: TGTGCCAGCAGCCCCTTACTTGACTTACCATCTGGGGCCAACGTCCTGACTTTC
D gene: TRBD1; V gene: TRBV6-2/TRBV6-3; clone size: few; J gene: TRBJ2-7; CDR3 protein: CASTLRQGGGYEQYF; CDR3 DNA: TGTGCCAGCACTTTACGACAGGGGGGCGGCTACGAGCAGTACTTC
D gene: NA; V gene: TRBV6-1; clone size: NA; J gene: TRBJ1-4; CDR3 protein: CASSSLPLRAYNEKLFF; CDR3 DNA: TGTGCCAGCAGTAGCCTACCCCTACGGGCATATAATGAAAAACTGTTTTTT
D gene: NA; V gene: TRBV6-6; clone size: NA; J gene: TRBJ1-5; CDR3 protein: CASRDREPQHF; CDR3 DNA: TGTGCCAGCAGAGATCGAGAGCCCCAGCATTTT
D gene: NA; V gene: TRBV4-2; clone size: NA; J gene: TRBJ1-1; CDR3 protein: CASHGSSAGLNTEAFF; CDR3 DNA: TGTGCCAGCCACGGATCGTCGGCGGGCTTGAACACTGAAGCTTTCTTT
D gene: NA; V gene: TRBV29-1; clone size: few; J gene: TRBJ2-2; CDR3 protein: CSGSLTGSGELFF; CDR3 DNA: TGCAGCGGGTCCTTAACGGGGAGCGGGGAGCTGTTTTTT
D gene: NA; V gene: TRBV12-3/TRBV12-4; clone size: few; J gene: TRBJ2-3; CDR3 protein: CASSIRALRSQYF; CDR3 DNA: TGTGCCAGCAGTATCAGGGCCTTAAGGTCGCAGTATTTT
D gene: NA; V gene: TRBV7-2; clone size: NA; J gene: TRBJ1-5; CDR3 protein: CASTQQPSTPQHF; CDR3 DNA: TGTGCCAGCACCCAACAGCCATCAACGCCCCAGCATTTT
D gene: NA; V gene: TRBV28; clone size: NA; J gene: TRBJ2-1; CDR3 protein: CASMWQAIPGAPPRSYNEQFF; CDR3 DNA: TGTGCCAGCATGTGGCAGGCTATTCCAGGGGCCCCCCCACGCTCCTACAATGAGCAGTTCTTC
D gene: NA; V gene: TRBV25-1; clone size: NA; J gene: TRBJ1-1; CDR3 protein: CGSSGDRFDMNTEAFF; CDR3 DNA: TGTGGCTCCTCAGGGGATAGGTTTGATATGAACACTGAAGCTTTCTTT
D gene: NA; V gene: TRBV20-1; clone size: few; J gene: TRBJ1-4; CDR3 protein: CSARPVTTNEKLFF; CDR3 DNA: TGCAGTGCCCGCCCCGTAACAACTAATGAAAAACTGTTTTTT
D gene: NA; V gene: TRBV5-6; clone size: few; J gene: TRBJ1-2; CDR3 protein: CASTQRGVFGYTF; CDR3 DNA: TGTGCCAGCACCCAGAGAGGGGTATTCGGCTACACCTTC